This T cell receptor (beta chain) was captured by sequencing in a study of cytomegalovirus exposure and HLA in healthy donors. Background on the study: A preliminary data release comprised around 85 million unique TCRs obtained from HLA-typed donors. Study-level results: According to a later analysis, most TCR beta chains associated with CMV appeared HLA-restricted. Some segments of the V type, notably TRBV6-2 and TRBV6-3, were excluded as indistinguishable.

Healthy bone marrow donors made up the cohort. About this clone: Its antigen remains unknown.

The PCR contained 60 Vbeta and 13 Jbeta primers. The protocol was immunoSEQ multiplex PCR, while the TCRdb copy is restricted to in-frame clones and leaves out a portion. Its table lists 150,000 or so clones. Germline-derived CDR1 and CDR2 are SNHLY and FYNNEI. V was trimmed by 5 bases and J by 1 base, leaving 17 bases between them. This CDR3 has 16 residues. The TCR sequence derives from a woman between 18 and 29 years old in good health and CMV-seronegative. The sample consisted of PBMCs. The genes are TRBV2 and TRBJ1-1, with D perhaps TRBD1 (5 bases). This CDR3 is CASSTATTGGNTEAFF. CDR3 bases: TGTGCCAGCAGTACGGCCACTACAGGCGGGAACACTGAAGCTTTCTTT.